This T cell receptor beta chain was captured in a study of cytomegalovirus exposure and HLA in healthy donors. Germline V gene data show CDR1 as SGHRS and CDR2 as YFSETQ. The V and J ends lost 0 bases and 6 bases respectively, with 10 bases between them. The CDR3 sequence is 14 residues long. Study conclusions and caveats: An analysis that came later showed most CMV-associated TCR beta chains appearing HLA-restricted.

It was with 60 Vbeta and 13 Jbeta primers that the PCR ran. Sequenced by immunoSEQ multiplex PCR; TCRdb stores in-frame clones only, minus some. The sample carries about 35,000 clones, roughly 76% recorded once. Concerning this clone: The target antigen is unknown.

The clonotype was recovered from a woman in her 30s in good health and CMV-seropositive. Sequencing was performed on PBMCs. V is TRBV5-1 and J is TRBJ2-1; D may be TRBD2 (6 bases). In DNA, the CDR3 is TGCGCCAGCAGCTTGGCCGCGGGACCCAATGAGCAGTTCTTC. It codes for CASSLAAGPNEQFF. Complete variable domain (other parts from reference TRBV5-1 and TRBJ2-1): KAGVTQTPRYLIKTRGQQVTLSCSPISGHRSVSWYQQTPGQGLQFLFEYFSETQRNKGNFPGRFSGRQFSNSRSEMNVSTLELGDSALYLCASSLAAGPNEQFFGPGTRLTVL.